The 26 T cell receptor beta chains below come from one sample, sequenced in a study of beta chain features in type 1 diabetes. Reverse transcribing all isolated RNA meant expressed TCRB transcripts were sequenced. The method was immunoSEQ multiplex PCR; TCRdb's version includes in-frame clones alone and lacks a portion of them. In the table there are hundreds of thousands of clones, 30% of which are singletons. The material sequenced was naive CD4+ T cells from blood. Source of these receptors: a man aged 18-30 years in good health.

A few counts support this clone. The chain employs TRBV28 and TRBJ2-2; D is ambiguous. Germline loops: CDR1 MDHEN, CDR2 SYDVKM. V was clipped by 8 bases and J by 1 base, with 5 bases between them. The CDR3 extends over 12 amino acids. DNA for the CDR3: TGTGCCAGCCAGATGAACACCGGGGAGCTGTTTTTT. This gives the protein CASQMNTGELFF. The full variable domain, in which reference TRBV28 and TRBJ2-2 provide the parts outside the CDR3, is DVKVTQSSRYLVKRTGEKVFLECVQDMDHENMFWYRQDPGLGLRLIYFSYDVKMKEKGDIPEGYSVSREKKERFSLILESASTNQTSMYLCASQMNTGELFFGEGSRLTVL.

This clone was seen once. The chain has TRBV28 and TRBJ2-7; TRBD1 aligns across 8 bases. With 7 bases clipped from V and 5 bases from J, the junction kept 19 bases outside the gene matches. CDR1 and CDR2 (germline): MDHEN, SYDVKM. This CDR3 is built from 17 residues. The CDR3 DNA sequence: TGTGCCAGCACCACCTCCCTCTCGTCGGACAGGGAGCACGAGCAGTACTTC. It translates to CASTTSLSSDREHEQYF.

This rearrangement joins TRBV9 to TRBJ2-5; 8 bases fit TRBD2. The length of the CDR3 is 14 residues. Germline assignment: CDR1 SGDLS and CDR2 YYNGEE. Losses at the gene ends were 3 bases for V and 5 bases for J; bases not matched to a gene: 6. CDR3 nucleotide sequence: TGTGCCAGCAGCGACGGGACTAGTTGGGAGACCCAGTACTTC. Residues: CASSDGTSWETQYF.

The CDR3 is CASSPVENWTENTEAFF. The CDR3 DNA is TGCGCCAGCAGCCCTGTTGAAAACTGGACAGAGAACACTGAAGCTTTCTTT. The chain links TRBV4-1 to TRBJ1-1, with a weak D call TRBD1 (6 bases). This CDR3 contains 17 residues. V lost 4 bases to trimming and J lost 1 base, with 19 bases between them. CDR1 and CDR2 from the germline V gene are MGHRA and YSYEKL.

The chain carries TRBV7-9 and TRBJ2-7; TRBD2 aligns across 8 bases. The CDR3 has 15 amino acids. Trimming at V came to 7 bases and at J to 4 bases, leaving 12 bases not matched to a gene. Per the germline V gene, CDR1 is SEHNR and CDR2 is FQNEAQ (reference sequence). DNA for the CDR3: TGTGCCAGCACCCAGAAGAGCGGGAGTCTGTACGAGCAGTACTTC. Its protein product is CASTQKSGSLYEQYF.

This clone came up once. Additional DNA sequences in this sample encode the identical CDR3. The J gene is TRBJ1-5, the V gene TRBV14; D not resolved. V was cut by 3 bases and J by 4 bases, with 4 bases left in between. The CDR3 totals 12 residues. The germline CDR1 and CDR2 sequences are SGHDN and FVKESK. This CDR3 is CASSQGNQPQHF. Written as DNA, the CDR3 is TGTGCCAGCAGCCAGGGGAATCAGCCCCAGCATTTT.

This clone was counted a few times. This CDR3 reads CSVPLLYRDGETQYF. The CDR3 bases are TGCAGCGTTCCTCTGTTGTACCGGGACGGCGAGACCCAGTACTTC. V gene TRBV29-1 combines with J gene TRBJ2-5; D may be TRBD1 or TRBD2 (5 bases each). Trimming removed 5 bases at V and 5 bases at J, with 21 bases between. The CDR3 has 15 residues. The germline V gene encodes CDR1 SQVTM and CDR2 ANQGSEA.

This clone was seen only a few times. V gene TRBV29-1 combines with J gene TRBJ1-2, with a weak D call TRBD1 (6 bases). CDR1 and CDR2 (germline): SQVTM, ANQGSEA. Trimming cost V 3 bases and J 7 bases, with 12 bases left between them. The CDR3 totals 12 residues. CDR3 in DNA: TGCAGCGTTGACAGGGGTTTGCGTGGCTACACCTTC. Translation gives CSVDRGLRGYTF. The full variable domain, in which reference TRBV29-1 and TRBJ1-2 provide the parts outside the CDR3, is SAVISQKPSRDICQRGTSLTIQCQVDSQVTMMFWYRQQPGQSLTLIATANQGSEATYESGFVIDKFPISRPNLTFSTLTVSNMSPEDSSIYLCSVDRGLRGYTFGSGTRLTVV.

This clone occurred a few times. The V and J genes are TRBV29-1 and TRBJ2-7; D remains ambiguous. This CDR3 comprises 11 residues. CDR1 and CDR2 from the germline V gene are SQVTM and ANQGSEA. Trimming took 6 bases from V and 7 from J, leaving 13 bases between them. The CDR3 is CSVGMLPEQYF. In DNA form, the CDR3 reads TGCAGCGTGGGGATGCTACCGGAGCAGTACTTC.

This clone occurred a few times. The V call is TRBV7-9, the J call TRBJ1-5; D remains ambiguous. CDR1 is SEHNR, CDR2 FQNEAQ, per germline (reference sequence). The V and J ends lost 4 bases and 2 bases respectively, with 12 bases between them. This CDR3 has 15 residues. CDR3 in amino acids: CASSSEGFGNQPQHF. As DNA, the CDR3 is TGTGCCAGCAGCTCTGAGGGTTTCGGCAATCAGCCCCAGCATTTT.

The gene calls are TRBV7-9 and TRBJ1-1, with a possible D match to TRBD1 (5 bases). V lost 4 bases and J lost 1, with 10 bases in between. CDR1 and CDR2 (germline): SEHNR, FQNEAQ (reference sequence). CDR3 size: 14 residues. CDR3 protein: CASSSWGTNTEAFF. CDR3 coding DNA: TGTGCCAGCAGCTCGTGGGGGACGAACACTGAAGCTTTCTTT.

This clone was recorded only once. The rearrangement joins TRBV5-1 to TRBJ2-3; a possible D gene is TRBD1 (7 bases). Per the germline V gene, CDR1 is SGHRS and CDR2 is YFSETQ. V gave up 4 bases and J gave up 2 bases, with 17 bases separating them. This CDR3 contains 16 residues. The DNA for the CDR3 is TGCGCCAGCAGCGCGGGACAGTTAGACCTCACAGATACGCAGTATTTT. Its protein product is CASSAGQLDLTDTQYF.

This clone was seen more than once but under ten times. This chain links TRBV30 with TRBJ2-2; D is perhaps TRBD1 or TRBD2 (5 bases each). Looked up from germline, CDR1 is GTSNPN and CDR2 is SVGIG (reference sequence). V lost 3 bases to trimming and J lost 4 bases, with 15 bases between them. There are 15 residues in the CDR3. The CDR3 loop reads CAWRARGAGTGELFF. The CDR3 DNA reads as TGTGCCTGGAGGGCCCGTGGGGCGGGCACCGGGGAGCTGTTTTTT.

This clone has only a few counts. The V and J genes are TRBV15 and TRBJ2-7, with 13 positions matching TRBD2. The CDR3 totals 15 residues. V shed 4 bases, J shed 7 bases, and the junction held 7 bases outside the gene matches. Looked up from germline, CDR1 is LNHNV and CDR2 is YYDKDF (reference sequence). CDR3: CATSKGLAGVGEQYF. As DNA, the CDR3 is TGTGCCACCAGCAAAGGACTAGCGGGAGTCGGGGAGCAGTACTTC.

This clone was seen only a few times. The CDR3 sequence is CSAADSSGANVLTF. The CDR3 DNA reads TGCAGCGCCGCTGACAGTTCTGGGGCCAACGTCCTGACTTTC. This chain joins TRBV29-1 and TRBJ2-6; D perhaps matches TRBD1 (5 bases). Germline V lookup: CDR1 SQVTM, CDR2 ANQGSEA. The CDR3 loop spans 14 amino acids. V was shortened by 7 bases and J by 1 base, with 11 bases between the two germline ends.

The sample holds a few counts of this clone. The chain is built from TRBV5-4 and TRBJ1-2; D possibly corresponds to TRBD1 (6 bases). Germline assignment: CDR1 SGHNT and CDR2 YYREEE (reference sequence). Trimming removed 0 bases from V and 7 bases from J, with 13 bases in between. The CDR3 runs to 14 residues. CDR3 loop: CASSLVGRGPGYTF. CDR3 DNA: TGTGCCAGCAGCTTGGTTGGCAGGGGACCTGGCTACACCTTC.

This clone was detected only a few times. The sample carries other DNA sequences with the same CDR3. This rearrangement joins TRBV20-1 to TRBJ1-2; the D is unclear. Germline V lookup: CDR1 DFQATT, CDR2 SNEGSKA (reference sequence). This CDR3 contains 11 residues. V lost 5 bases and J lost 4, with 8 bases in between. The DNA for the CDR3 is TGCAGTGCTCCCGGTGGCTATGGCTACACCTTC. It translates to CSAPGGYGYTF.

The J gene is TRBJ2-7, the V gene TRBV2; the match to TRBD1 covers 7 bases. The V segment lost 6 bases and the J segment 2 bases; nucleotides outside the gene matches: 7. This CDR3 has 14 residues. CDR1 SNHLY and CDR2 FYNNEI come from the germline V gene. This CDR3 reads CASSDTGVPYEQYF. For the CDR3, the DNA is TGTGCCAGCAGCGATACAGGGGTCCCCTACGAGCAGTACTTC. The full variable domain, with the rest looked up from reference TRBV2 and TRBJ2-7, is EPEVTQTPSHQVTQMGQEVILRCVPISNHLYFYWYRQILGQKVEFLVSFYNNEISEKSEIFDDQFSVERPDGSNFTLKIRSTKLEDSAMYFCASSDTGVPYEQYFGPGTRLTVT.

This chain joins TRBV2 and TRBJ2-5; no definite D call. The CDR3 has 10 amino acids. With 6 bases removed from V and 5 bases from J, the gap between germline ends came to 4 bases. Germline CDR1 reads SNHLY; CDR2 reads FYNNEI. CDR3 protein: CASRRETQYF. CDR3 coding DNA: TGTGCCAGCAGAAGGGAGACCCAGTACTTC.

This clone was counted a few times. The chain recombines TRBV29-1 with TRBJ2-1; 13 bases match TRBD2. The CDR3 spans 13 residues. Germline V gives CDR1 SQVTM, CDR2 ANQGSEA. Trimming at V came to 7 bases and at J to 8 bases, leaving 5 bases not matched to a gene. DNA for the CDR3: TGCAGCGATGGGACTAGCGGGAAGGATGAGCAGTTCTTC. Translating it yields CSDGTSGKDEQFF.

V usage is TRBV15 and J usage is TRBJ2-3; 11 positions agree with TRBD2. The trim removed 0 bases at V and 1 base at J, leaving 6 bases unmatched. CDR3 length equals 18 residues. CDR1 and CDR2 (germline): LNHNV, YYDKDF (reference sequence). CDR3 bases: TGTGCCACCAGCAGAGATTACGGGACTAGCGGCCGCACAGATACGCAGTATTTT. It is translated as CATSRDYGTSGRTDTQYF.

This chain joins TRBV9 and TRBJ1-3, with D unresolved. V was pared by 4 bases and J by 0 bases, with 14 bases between. This CDR3 has 16 residues. The germline V gene encodes CDR1 SGDLS and CDR2 YYNGEE. This CDR3 reads CASSPRTAVSGNTIYF. The CDR3 nucleotides are TGTGCCAGCAGCCCTCGTACGGCCGTCTCTGGAAACACCATATATTTT.

This clone was detected only a few times. V gene TRBV7-9 combines with J gene TRBJ2-4; unclear D gene. The length of the CDR3 is 13 residues. CDR1 SEHNR and CDR2 FQNEAQ come from the germline V gene (reference sequence). The V end lost 6 bases, the J end lost 6 bases, and 12 bases lay between the germline ends. The CDR3 spells CASSSDILNIQYF. The CDR3 DNA reads as TGTGCCAGCAGTTCAGACATCTTAAACATTCAGTACTTC.

This clone was observed a handful of times. V gene TRBV18 combines with J gene TRBJ2-4; 7 bases are a match to TRBD1. The CDR3 is 13 residues long. V shed 5 bases and J 9 bases; nucleotides not matched to a gene: 7. CDR1 KGHSH and CDR2 LQKENI come from the germline V gene. CDR3 sequence: CASSSDRAGIQYF. The CDR3 bases are TGTGCCAGCTCATCTGACAGGGCTGGCATTCAGTACTTC.

The chain employs TRBV5-1 and TRBJ1-2, with TRBD1 matching 9 bases. Trimming at V came to 4 bases and at J to 5 bases, leaving 9 bases not matched to a gene. The germline V gene encodes CDR1 SGHRS and CDR2 YFSETQ. The CDR3 has 15 residues. CDR3 amino acids: CASSQGQGGRYGYTF. The CDR3 nucleotides are TGCGCCAGCAGCCAGGGACAGGGCGGGCGATATGGCTACACCTTC. Looking up the rest from reference TRBV5-1 and TRBJ1-2 gives the full variable domain: KAGVTQTPRYLIKTRGQQVTLSCSPISGHRSVSWYQQTPGQGLQFLFEYFSETQRNKGNFPGRFSGRQFSNSRSEMNVSTLELGDSALYLCASSQGQGGRYGYTFGSGTRLTVV.

The chain couples TRBV25-1 to TRBJ2-7; tentative D call: TRBD2 (6 bases). The CDR3 totals 13 residues. V lost 6 bases to trimming and J lost 7 bases, with 16 bases between them. Germline CDR1 reads MGHDK; CDR2 reads SYGVNS. The CDR3 bases are TGTGCCAGCAGAGTAGGAGGGTCTAGGGAGCAGTACTTC. This translates into CASRVGGSREQYF.